The present T cell receptor beta chain was sequenced within a study of T cell changes during pregnancy in multiple sclerosis. The table came from immunoSEQ multiplex PCR; TCRdb's copy has only in-frame clones and leaves some out. The profile shows some 110,000 clones, about 90% of them singletons. The germline gives CDR1 SGHNT, CDR2 YYREEE (reference sequence). The CDR3 contains 16 residues. The ends were cut back, 0 bases at V and 0 bases at J, with 12 bases in the middle. The sample in question was peripheral blood, obtained before pregnancy. This TCR was recovered from a female donor with multiple sclerosis, enrolled in a pregnancy study. V is TRBV5-4 and J is TRBJ2-5; a weak D match, TRBD2 (5 bases). The CDR3 sequence is CASSLGPADYQETQYF. The CDR3 region has the DNA TGTGCCAGCAGCTTGGGGCCAGCGGACTACCAAGAGACCCAGTACTTC. The variable domain in full, completed from reference TRBV5-4 and TRBJ2-5, reads ETGVTQSPTHLIKTRGQQVTLRCSSQSGHNTVSWYQQALGQGPQFIFQYYREEENGRGNFPPRFSGLQFPNYSSELNVNALELDDSALYLCASSLGPADYQETQYFGPGTRLLVL.